The next 21 T cell receptor beta chains were all read from a single sample in a study of cytomegalovirus exposure and HLA in healthy donors. The PCR employed 60 Vbeta primers together with 13 Jbeta primers. Assay: immunoSEQ multiplex PCR; the TCRdb copy retains only in-frame clones and omits some. The sample has approximately 91,000 clones; under 75% are singletons. The specimen sequenced was PBMCs. These receptors all come from a female donor in good health and CMV-seronegative.

The rearrangement links TRBV6-1 to TRBJ2-5, with TRBD2 matching 12 bases. The germline V gene encodes CDR1 MNHNS and CDR2 SASEGT. J lost 6 bases, V lost 5 bases, and 1 base had no gene match. The CDR3 is 13 residues long. CDR3 bases: TGTGCCAGCAGTCTAGCGGGAGGGCAGACCCAGTACTTC. Residues: CASSLAGGQTQYF.

J is TRBJ2-7 and V is TRBV10-3, with 9 bases identical to TRBD1. The CDR3 consists of 14 residues. The germline V gene encodes CDR1 ENHRY and CDR2 SYGVKD. With 7 bases clipped from V and 5 bases from J, the junction kept 9 bases outside the gene matches. The CDR3 sequence: CAIKDWDRDDEQYF. Written as DNA, the CDR3 is TGTGCCATCAAAGACTGGGACAGGGACGACGAGCAGTACTTC.

This clone occurred a few times. V and J are TRBV7-2 and TRBJ1-2; D not certain. The germline V gene has CDR1 SGHTA and CDR2 FQGNSA. The CDR3 spans 13 residues. V was shortened by 0 bases and J by 3 bases, with 5 bases between the two germline ends. The CDR3 DNA reads as TGTGCCAGCAGCTTAGCGAGGGACTATGGCTACACCTTC. It translates to CASSLARDYGYTF.

The chain carries TRBV28 and TRBJ2-1, with D possibly matching TRBD1 (6 bases). V shed 4 bases and J shed 3 bases, with 13 bases lying between them. The CDR3 runs to 15 residues. CDR1 and CDR2 (germline): MDHEN, SYDVKM. CDR3: CASSSGQSIYNEQFF. CDR3 DNA: TGTGCCAGCAGTTCCGGACAGTCAATCTACAATGAGCAGTTCTTC.

This clone appeared a single time. This chain links TRBV6-5 with TRBJ1-4; D gene unclear. The CDR3 consists of 14 residues. The germline gives CDR1 MNHEY, CDR2 SVGAGI. Trimming left V 6 bases short and J 0 bases short, with 8 bases between. The CDR3 DNA follows: TGTGCCAGCAGCACCGGGACAACTAATGAAAAACTGTTTTTT. Protein product: CASSTGTTNEKLFF.

The chain employs TRBV2 and TRBJ2-3; D possibly corresponds to TRBD2 (6 bases). The germline V and J ends were trimmed by 4 bases and 2 bases, with 10 bases remaining between them. In germline, CDR1 is SNHLY, CDR2 FYNNEI. The CDR3 runs to 14 residues. In DNA form, the CDR3 reads TGTGCCAGCAGTGTTGGGGGGTCCACAGATACGCAGTATTTT. Its translation: CASSVGGSTDTQYF.

The V call is TRBV2, the J call TRBJ1-6; no clear D gene. This CDR3 is 15 amino acids long. CDR1 and CDR2 from the germline V gene are SNHLY and FYNNEI. V was clipped by 3 bases and J by 6 bases, with 12 bases between them. The CDR3 protein is CASSDGGRTNSPLHF. In DNA, the CDR3 is TGTGCCAGCAGTGACGGAGGCAGGACTAATTCACCCCTCCACTTT.

This clone was seen only once. The genes are TRBV6-1 and TRBJ1-3, with 9 bases fitting TRBD1. V shed 5 bases and J 3 bases; nucleotides not matched to a gene: 2. The germline V gene has CDR1 MNHNS and CDR2 SASEGT. This CDR3 has 14 amino acids. CDR3 bases: TGTGCCAGCAGTCGACAGGGGGGTGGAAACACCATATATTTT. This gives the protein CASSRQGGGNTIYF.

Turning to this clone: Mismatch with germline at one junction end may stem from a read error. The gene calls are TRBV30 and TRBJ1-6, with D unclear. Per the germline V gene, CDR1 is GTSNPN and CDR2 is SVGIG (reference sequence). The length of the CDR3 is 17 residues. The CDR3 sequence is CVWRAGVYSSYNSPLHF. The DNA for the CDR3 is TGTGTCTGGAGAGCCGGAGTTTATAGCTCCTATAATTCACCCCTCCACTTT.

The chain recombines TRBV5-4 with TRBJ1-5, with 9 nucleotides matching TRBD1. The V gene end was trimmed by 4 bases and the J gene end by 5 bases; junction bases not matched to a gene: 4. Germline assignment: CDR1 SGHNT and CDR2 YYREEE (reference sequence). The CDR3 spans 14 residues. DNA for the CDR3: TGTGCCAGCAGCGGACAGGGGAGAGATCAGCCCCAGCATTTT. It encodes CASSGQGRDQPQHF. Full variable domain (outside the CDR3, taken from reference TRBV5-4 and TRBJ1-5): ETGVTQSPTHLIKTRGQQVTLRCSSQSGHNTVSWYQQALGQGPQFIFQYYREEENGRGNFPPRFSGLQFPNYSSELNVNALELDDSALYLCASSGQGRDQPQHFGDGTRLSIL.

The J gene is TRBJ2-5, the V gene TRBV11-3; 10 bases are shared with TRBD2. V trimming: 2 bases; J trimming: 5 bases; junction bases outside the gene matches: 14. This CDR3 is built from 18 residues. The germline CDR1 and CDR2 sequences are SGHNT and YENEEA. In nucleotides, the CDR3 is TGTGCCAGCAGCTTAAGGGTCACTAGCGGGGAGCTATGGGAGACCCAGTACTTC. Amino acid sequence: CASSLRVTSGELWETQYF.

V and J are TRBV5-1 and TRBJ1-3, with TRBD1 identical over 7 bases. The CDR3 sequence is 13 residues long. Germline values: CDR1 SGHRS, CDR2 YFSETQ. Trimming removed 5 bases from V and 7 bases from J; junction bases left unmatched: 6. The CDR3 nucleotides read TGCGCCAGCAGAGGGGGCACGGGGAACACCATATATTTT. Translated, it gives CASRGGTGNTIYF.

This clone was counted only a few times. The chain is built from TRBV9 and TRBJ1-3; 7 bases align to TRBD1. This CDR3 has 16 residues. Trimming took 0 bases from V and 3 from J; bases not matched to a gene: 6. The germline gives CDR1 SGDLS, CDR2 YYNGEE. CDR3 residues: CASSVGQGFNGNTIYF. The CDR3 DNA follows: TGTGCCAGCAGCGTAGGACAGGGCTTTAATGGAAACACCATATATTTT.

The gene calls are TRBV18 and TRBJ1-2, with D perhaps matching TRBD1 (5 bases). The CDR3 has 18 amino acids. CDR1 KGHSH and CDR2 LQKENI come from the germline V gene. The V gene lost 3 bases and the J gene lost 0 bases, with 20 bases spanning the gap. The DNA for the CDR3 is TGTGCCAGCTCACCCACATATTCTCGGGGGGGAGCTAACTATGGCTACACCTTC. It encodes CASSPTYSRGGANYGYTF.

This clone appeared once. The genes are TRBV20-1 and TRBJ1-5; the D gene is possibly TRBD1 (6 bases). The V gene lost 5 bases and the J gene lost 7 bases, with 6 bases spanning the gap. CDR3 length: 10 residues. Germline V gives CDR1 DFQATT, CDR2 SNEGSKA (reference sequence). CDR3 loop: CSAGGQPQHF. In DNA, the CDR3 is TGCAGTGCTGGGGGCCAGCCCCAGCATTTT.

A word on this clone: This sample also contains other DNA sequences that code for the same CDR3. This chain uses TRBV5-6 with TRBJ1-1; D not certain. From germline, CDR1 is SGHDT and CDR2 YYEEEE. The CDR3 contains 11 residues. V lost 2 bases to trimming and J lost 6 bases, with 5 bases between them. For the CDR3, the DNA is TGTGCCAGCAGCTTCGGTCCTGAAGCTTTCTTT. Protein sequence: CASSFGPEAFF.

This sequence joins TRBV9 and TRBJ1-2, with D unclear. Trimming removed 0 bases from V and 0 bases from J, with 9 bases in between. This CDR3 has 15 amino acids. Germline V gives CDR1 SGDLS, CDR2 YYNGEE. The CDR3 DNA follows: TGTGCCAGCAGCGTAGGAGGACTAGCTAACTATGGCTACACCTTC. This encodes CASSVGGLANYGYTF.

This chain uses TRBV5-4 with TRBJ1-3; D call uncertain. Germline V CDR1 and CDR2: SGHNT, YYREEE (reference sequence). The CDR3 is 15 residues long. V gave up 2 bases and J gave up 0 bases, with 9 bases separating them. In DNA form, the CDR3 reads TGTGCCAGCAGCTTCGCGGGTAGCTCTGGAAACACCATATATTTT. Protein product: CASSFAGSSGNTIYF. Complete variable domain (other parts from reference TRBV5-4 and TRBJ1-3): ETGVTQSPTHLIKTRGQQVTLRCSSQSGHNTVSWYQQALGQGPQFIFQYYREEENGRGNFPPRFSGLQFPNYSSELNVNALELDDSALYLCASSFAGSSGNTIYFGEGSWLTVV.

The chain recombines TRBV4-1 with TRBJ2-4; D may be TRBD1 (5 bases). The CDR3 runs 16 residues. Per germline, CDR1 MGHRA and CDR2 YSYEKL. V was cut by 1 base and J by 0 bases, with 10 bases left in between. The CDR3 spells CASSQGQTLAKNIQYF. CDR3 DNA: TGCGCCAGCAGCCAAGGACAGACCCTAGCCAAAAACATTCAGTACTTC.

This clone was recorded once. This rearrangement joins TRBV6-6 to TRBJ2-5; no reliable D call. V dropped 2 bases and J dropped 2 bases, with 12 bases sitting between them. The CDR3 runs to 15 residues. The V gene's germline CDR1 is MNHNY and CDR2 SVGAGI (reference sequence). CDR3 sequence reads: CASSYGSGKQETQYF. In nucleotides, the CDR3 is TGTGCCAGCAGTTACGGTTCAGGAAAGCAAGAGACCCAGTACTTC.

This chain uses TRBV5-1 with TRBJ2-6, with TRBD1 identical over 7 bases. The germline gives CDR1 SGHRS, CDR2 YFSETQ. Losses at the gene ends were 7 bases for V and 1 base for J; bases not matched to a gene: 2. The CDR3 is 14 residues long. The CDR3 reads CASWDSSGANVLTF. The CDR3, as DNA: TGCGCCAGCTGGGACAGTTCTGGGGCCAACGTCCTGACTTTC. Filled out from reference TRBV5-1 and TRBJ2-6, the complete variable domain reads KAGVTQTPRYLIKTRGQQVTLSCSPISGHRSVSWYQQTPGQGLQFLFEYFSETQRNKGNFPGRFSGRQFSNSRSEMNVSTLELGDSALYLCASWDSSGANVLTFGAGSRLTVL.